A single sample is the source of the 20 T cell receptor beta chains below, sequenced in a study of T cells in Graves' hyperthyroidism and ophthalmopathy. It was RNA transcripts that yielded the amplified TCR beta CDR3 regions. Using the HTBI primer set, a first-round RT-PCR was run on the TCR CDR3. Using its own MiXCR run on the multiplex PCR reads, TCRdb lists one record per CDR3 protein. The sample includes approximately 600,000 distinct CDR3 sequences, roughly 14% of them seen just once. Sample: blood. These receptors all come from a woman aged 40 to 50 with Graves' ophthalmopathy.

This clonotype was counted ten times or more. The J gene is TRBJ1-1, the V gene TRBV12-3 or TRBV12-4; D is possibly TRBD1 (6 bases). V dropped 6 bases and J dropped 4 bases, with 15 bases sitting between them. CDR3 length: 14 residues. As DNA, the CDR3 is TGTGCCAGCAGCGGCTTGGGGGGCGCCACTGAAGCTTTCTTT. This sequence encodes CASSGLGGATEAFF.

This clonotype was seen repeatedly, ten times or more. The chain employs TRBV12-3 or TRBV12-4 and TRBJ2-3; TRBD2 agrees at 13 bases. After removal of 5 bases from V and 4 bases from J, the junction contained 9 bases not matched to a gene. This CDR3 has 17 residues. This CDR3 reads CASSRTFTSGRADTQYF. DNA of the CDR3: TGTGCCAGCAGTCGGACATTCACTAGCGGGAGGGCAGATACGCAGTATTTT.

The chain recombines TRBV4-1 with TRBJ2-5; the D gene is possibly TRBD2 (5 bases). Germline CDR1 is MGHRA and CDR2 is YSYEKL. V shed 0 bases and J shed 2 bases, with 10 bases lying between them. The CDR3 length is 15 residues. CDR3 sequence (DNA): TGCGCCAGCAGCCAAGATGGAGGACGGCAAGAGACCCAGTACTTC. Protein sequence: CASSQDGGRQETQYF.

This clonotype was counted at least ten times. The CDR3 nucleotides are TGTGCCAGCAGTCGGGACAATTTTAGCGGGAGTGTTCCCTACGAGCAGTACTTC. Translating it yields CASSRDNFSGSVPYEQYF. The V gene is TRBV28, the J gene TRBJ2-7; 9 bases agree with TRBD2. The CDR3 totals 18 residues. Germline lookup yields CDR1 MDHEN and CDR2 SYDVKM. J gave up 2 bases and V 5 bases, and 16 bases lay outside the gene matches.

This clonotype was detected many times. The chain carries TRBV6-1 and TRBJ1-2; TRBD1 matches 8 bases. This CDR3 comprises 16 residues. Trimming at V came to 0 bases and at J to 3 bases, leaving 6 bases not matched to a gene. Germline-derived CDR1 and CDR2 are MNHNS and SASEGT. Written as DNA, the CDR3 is TGTGCCAGCAGTGAAGCGCTGGGACAGGTGCACTATGGCTACACCTTC. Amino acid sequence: CASSEALGQVHYGYTF.

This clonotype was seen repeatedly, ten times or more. The DNA of the CDR3 is TGCAGTGCTAGAGAAATCAGGGTAGCGGGACCCCAAGAGACCCAGTACTTC. Translated: CSAREIRVAGPQETQYF. The chain employs TRBV20-1 and TRBJ2-5, with 8 bases that match TRBD2. Germline V gene lookup returns CDR1 DFQATT and CDR2 SNEGSKA (reference sequence). Unmatched junction bases numbered 10, after V lost 0 bases and J lost 1 base. The CDR3 has 17 amino acids.

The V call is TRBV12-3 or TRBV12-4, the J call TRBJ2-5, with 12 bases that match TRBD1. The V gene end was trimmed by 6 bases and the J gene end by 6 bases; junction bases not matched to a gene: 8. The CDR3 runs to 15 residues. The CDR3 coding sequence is TGTGCCAGCAGAGCCGGGACAGGGGGCACGAAGACCCAGTACTTC. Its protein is CASRAGTGGTKTQYF.

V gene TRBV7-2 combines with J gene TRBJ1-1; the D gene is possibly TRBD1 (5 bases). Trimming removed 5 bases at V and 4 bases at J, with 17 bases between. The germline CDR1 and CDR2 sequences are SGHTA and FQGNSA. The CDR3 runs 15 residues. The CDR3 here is CASSTRSRGGTEAFF. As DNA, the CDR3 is TGTGCCAGCAGCACCCGTAGTCGTGGGGGCACTGAAGCTTTCTTT.

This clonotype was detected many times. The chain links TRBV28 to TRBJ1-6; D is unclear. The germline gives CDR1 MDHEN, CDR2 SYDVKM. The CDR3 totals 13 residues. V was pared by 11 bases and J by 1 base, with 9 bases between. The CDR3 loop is CAYRGSYNSPLHF. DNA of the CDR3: TGTGCCTACCGGGGATCCTATAATTCACCCCTCCACTTT.

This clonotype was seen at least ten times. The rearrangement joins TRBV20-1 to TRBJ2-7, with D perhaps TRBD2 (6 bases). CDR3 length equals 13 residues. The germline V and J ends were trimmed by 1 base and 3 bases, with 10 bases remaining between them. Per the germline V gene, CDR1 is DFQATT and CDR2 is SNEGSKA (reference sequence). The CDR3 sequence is CSARVASVYEQYF. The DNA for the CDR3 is TGCAGTGCTAGAGTGGCTAGCGTCTACGAGCAGTACTTC.

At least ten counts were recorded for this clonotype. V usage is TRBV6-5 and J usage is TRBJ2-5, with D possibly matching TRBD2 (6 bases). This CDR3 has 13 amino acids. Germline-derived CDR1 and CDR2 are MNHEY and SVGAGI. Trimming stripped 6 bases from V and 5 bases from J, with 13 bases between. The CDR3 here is CASRRGGVETQYF. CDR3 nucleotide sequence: TGTGCCAGCAGGCGTGGAGGGGTGGAGACCCAGTACTTC.

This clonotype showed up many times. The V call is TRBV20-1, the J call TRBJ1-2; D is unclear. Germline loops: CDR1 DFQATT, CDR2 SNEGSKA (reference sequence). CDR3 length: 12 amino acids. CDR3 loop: CMSGLEVYGYTF. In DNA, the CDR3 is TGCATGTCGGGCTTGGAGGTCTATGGCTACACCTTC.

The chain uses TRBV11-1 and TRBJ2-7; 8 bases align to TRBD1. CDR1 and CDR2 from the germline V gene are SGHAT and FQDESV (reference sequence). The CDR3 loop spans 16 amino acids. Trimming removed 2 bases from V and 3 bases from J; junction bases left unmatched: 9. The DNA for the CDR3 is TGTGCCAGCAGCTTACCGTTGGGACAGGAGAACTACGAGCAGTACTTC. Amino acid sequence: CASSLPLGQENYEQYF.

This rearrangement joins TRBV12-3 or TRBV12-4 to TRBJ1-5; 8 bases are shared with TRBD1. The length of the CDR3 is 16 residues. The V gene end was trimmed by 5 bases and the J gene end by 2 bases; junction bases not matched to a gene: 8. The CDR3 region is CASSRTGGQGNQPQHF. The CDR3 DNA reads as TGTGCCAGCAGTCGGACCGGGGGACAGGGCAATCAGCCCCAGCATTTT.

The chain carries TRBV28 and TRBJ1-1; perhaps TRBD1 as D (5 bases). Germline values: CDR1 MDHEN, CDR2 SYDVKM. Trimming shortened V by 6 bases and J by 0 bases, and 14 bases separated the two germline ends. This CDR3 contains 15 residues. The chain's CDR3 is CASSRLGPMNTEAFF. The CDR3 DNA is TGTGCCAGCAGCCGCCTGGGACCGATGAACACTGAAGCTTTCTTT.

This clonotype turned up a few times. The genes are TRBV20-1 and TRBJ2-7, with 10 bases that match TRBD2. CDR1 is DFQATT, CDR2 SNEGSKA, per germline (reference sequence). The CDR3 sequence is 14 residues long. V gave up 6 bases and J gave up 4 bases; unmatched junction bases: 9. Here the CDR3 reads CSAAQLAGPYEQYF. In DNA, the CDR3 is TGCAGTGCCGCCCAACTAGCGGGGCCATACGAGCAGTACTTC.

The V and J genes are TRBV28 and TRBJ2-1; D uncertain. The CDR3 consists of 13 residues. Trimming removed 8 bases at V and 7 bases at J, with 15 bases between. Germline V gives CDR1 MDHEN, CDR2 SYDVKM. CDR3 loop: CASVGGPGNEQFF. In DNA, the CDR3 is TGTGCCAGCGTCGGCGGACCCGGGAATGAGCAGTTCTTC.

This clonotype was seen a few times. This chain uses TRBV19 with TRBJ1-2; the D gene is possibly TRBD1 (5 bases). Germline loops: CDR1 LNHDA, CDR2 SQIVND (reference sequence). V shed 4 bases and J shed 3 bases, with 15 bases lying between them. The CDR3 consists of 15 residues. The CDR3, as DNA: TGTGCCAGTAGTACGGGGGGGAAGTGGGACTATGGCTACACCTTC. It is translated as CASSTGGKWDYGYTF.

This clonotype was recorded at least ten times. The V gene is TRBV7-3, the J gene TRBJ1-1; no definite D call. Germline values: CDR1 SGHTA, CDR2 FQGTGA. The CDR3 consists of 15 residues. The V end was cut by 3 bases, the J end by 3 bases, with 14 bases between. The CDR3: CASSFGPEEDTEAFF. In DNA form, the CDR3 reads TGTGCCAGCAGCTTCGGACCGGAGGAGGACACTGAAGCTTTCTTT.

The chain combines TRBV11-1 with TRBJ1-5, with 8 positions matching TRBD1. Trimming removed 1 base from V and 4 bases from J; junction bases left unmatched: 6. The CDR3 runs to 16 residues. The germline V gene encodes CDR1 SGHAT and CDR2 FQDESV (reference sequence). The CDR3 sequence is CASSLGTGPGNQPQHF. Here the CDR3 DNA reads TGTGCCAGCAGCTTAGGGACAGGGCCAGGGAATCAGCCCCAGCATTTT. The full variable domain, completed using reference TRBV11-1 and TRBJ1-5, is EAEVAQSPRYKITEKSQAVAFWCDPISGHATLYWYRQILGQGPELLVQFQDESVVDDSQLPKDRFSAERLKGVDSTLKIQPAELGDSAMYLCASSLGTGPGNQPQHFGDGTRLSIL.